This T cell receptor (beta chain) originates from a study of cytomegalovirus exposure and HLA in healthy donors. Across the study: The Caucasian-associated ancestry cluster held more than 80% of a few hundred genotyped donors. Study-level findings and limits: A later analysis linked a missense variant in DCLRE1C to the trimming of TCR beta V and J genes.

Germline V gene data show CDR1 as LNHDA and CDR2 as SQIVND (reference sequence). The CDR3 totals 15 residues. The V and J ends lost 5 bases and 3 bases respectively, with 13 bases between them. Regarding this clone: Its target is not known.

The study ran its PCR with 60 Vbeta and 13 Jbeta primers. TCRdb's table, derived via immunoSEQ multiplex PCR, lists solely in-frame clones and lacks some. The table shows around 220,000 clones, with less than 80% occurring only once. Sequencing input: PBMCs. The chain is built from TRBV19 and TRBJ1-4; D is uncertain. The clonotype was recovered from a girl aged 2 to 10 in good health and CMV-seronegative. CDR3: CASSVTGGSNEKLFF. CDR3 nucleotide sequence: TGTGCCAGTAGTGTGACTGGTGGGTCTAATGAAAAACTGTTTTTT.